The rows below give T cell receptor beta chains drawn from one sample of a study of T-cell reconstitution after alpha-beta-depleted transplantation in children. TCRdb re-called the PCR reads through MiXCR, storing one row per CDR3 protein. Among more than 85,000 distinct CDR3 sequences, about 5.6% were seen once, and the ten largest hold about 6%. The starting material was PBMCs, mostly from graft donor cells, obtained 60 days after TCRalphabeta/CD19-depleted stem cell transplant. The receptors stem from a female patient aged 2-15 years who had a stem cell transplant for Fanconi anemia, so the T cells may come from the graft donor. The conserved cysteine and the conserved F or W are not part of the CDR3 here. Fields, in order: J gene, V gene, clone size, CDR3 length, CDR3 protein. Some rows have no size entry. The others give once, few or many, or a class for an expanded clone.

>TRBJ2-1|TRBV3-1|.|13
ASSQEVVGFNEQF
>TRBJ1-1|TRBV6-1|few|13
ASSRSLPGGGEAF
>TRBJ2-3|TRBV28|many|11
ASSLPSTDTQY
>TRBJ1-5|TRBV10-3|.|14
AISEKDRDIVQPQH
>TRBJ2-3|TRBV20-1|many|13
SARVLAGGTDTQY
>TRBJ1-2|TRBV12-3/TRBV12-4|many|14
ASSSSGPARGSGYT
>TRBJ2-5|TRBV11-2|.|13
ASSPHWAAQETRY
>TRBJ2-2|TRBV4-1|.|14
ASSPLAGPNTGELF
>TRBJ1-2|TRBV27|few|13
ASSPWGRVEEGYT
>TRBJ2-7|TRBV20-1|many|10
SARPPSYEQY
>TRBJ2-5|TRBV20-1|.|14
SARNRDRDPLSTQY
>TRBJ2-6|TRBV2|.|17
TSSLWTGGYTSGANVLT
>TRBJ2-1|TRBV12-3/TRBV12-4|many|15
ASSYLAGVASYNEQF
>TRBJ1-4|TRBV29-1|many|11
SAETAMNEKLF
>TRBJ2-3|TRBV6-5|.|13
ASSFSGRATDTQY
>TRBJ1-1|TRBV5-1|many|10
ASKRADTEAF
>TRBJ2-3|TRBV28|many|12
ASSFPSPPDTQY
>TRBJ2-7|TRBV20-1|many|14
SARDARRDLAYEQY
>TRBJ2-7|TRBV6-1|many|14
ASSPNSGTQVYEQY
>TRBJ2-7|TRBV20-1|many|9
SARFIAEQY
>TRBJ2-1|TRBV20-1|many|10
RAGVRYNEQF